This T cell receptor (beta chain) came from a study of control samples from healthy donors and cancer patients. The method was immunoSEQ multiplex PCR; TCRdb's version includes in-frame clones alone and lacks a portion of them. This sample has around 80,000 clones, with 94% found just once. CDR1 and CDR2 from the germline V gene are SGHTA and FQGTGA. Trimming cost V 8 bases and J 0 bases, with 12 bases left between them. This CDR3 has 14 amino acids. This chain uses TRBV7-3 with TRBJ2-3, with a weak D call TRBD2 (6 bases). The sequenced material came from blood. This TCR was sampled from a woman in her 30s in good health. The CDR3 loop is CASGGGPSTDTQYF. CDR3 in DNA: TGTGCCAGCGGTGGAGGGCCTAGCACAGATACGCAGTATTTT.